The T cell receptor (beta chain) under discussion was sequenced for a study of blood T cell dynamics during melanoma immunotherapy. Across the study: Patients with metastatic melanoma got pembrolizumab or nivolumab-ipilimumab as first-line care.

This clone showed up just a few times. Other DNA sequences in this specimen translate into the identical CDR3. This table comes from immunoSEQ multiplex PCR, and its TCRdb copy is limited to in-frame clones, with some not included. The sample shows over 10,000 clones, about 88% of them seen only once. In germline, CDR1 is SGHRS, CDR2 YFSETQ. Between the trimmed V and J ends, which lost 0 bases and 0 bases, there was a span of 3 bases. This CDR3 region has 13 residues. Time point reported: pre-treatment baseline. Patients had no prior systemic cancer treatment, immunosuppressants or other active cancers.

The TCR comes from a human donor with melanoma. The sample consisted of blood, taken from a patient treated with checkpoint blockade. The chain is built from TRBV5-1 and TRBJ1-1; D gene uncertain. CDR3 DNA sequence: TGCGCCAGCAGCTTGGACCTGAACACTGAAGCTTTCTTT. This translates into CASSLDLNTEAFF.